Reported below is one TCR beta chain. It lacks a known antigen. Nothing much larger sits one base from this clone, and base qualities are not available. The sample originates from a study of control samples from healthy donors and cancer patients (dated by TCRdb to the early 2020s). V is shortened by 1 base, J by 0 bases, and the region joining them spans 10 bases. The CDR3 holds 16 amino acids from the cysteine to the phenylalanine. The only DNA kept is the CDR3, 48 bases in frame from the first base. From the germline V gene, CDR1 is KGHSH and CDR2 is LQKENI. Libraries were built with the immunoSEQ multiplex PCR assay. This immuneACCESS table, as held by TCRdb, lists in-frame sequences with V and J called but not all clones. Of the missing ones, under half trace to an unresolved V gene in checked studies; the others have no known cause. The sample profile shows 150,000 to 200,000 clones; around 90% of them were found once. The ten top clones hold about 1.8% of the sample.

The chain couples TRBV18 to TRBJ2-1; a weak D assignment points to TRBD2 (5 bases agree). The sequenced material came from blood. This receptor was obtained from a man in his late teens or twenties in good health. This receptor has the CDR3 CASSPLGKNSYNEQFF. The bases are TGTGCCAGCTCACCACTCGGGAAGAACTCCTACAATGAGCAGTTCTTC.